One T cell receptor beta chain is described in this entry. cDNA came from around 0.5 to 1 ug RNA primed by random hexamers. Across 54 Vbeta and 13 Jbeta, immunoSEQ multiplex PCR amplified TCR beta CDR3. One entry per CDR3 protein results from TCRdb running MiXCR on the immunoSEQ multiplex PCR reads. Of about 240,000 distinct CDR3 sequences listed, almost 97% are singletons. From blood CD8+ and CD4+ T cells, the TCR beta chain was sequenced. TEMRA cells were FACS-enriched, and CD8+ and CD4+ T cells were isolated negatively. This sample was included in a study of CD8 T cells in Susac syndrome. This receptor was identified in a human donor with Susac syndrome. Sequencing was done on a sample of CD4+ T cells from PBMCs.

For the CDR3, the DNA is TGCAGCGTTGAGTCTTGGGTTTATTCGGATGAGCAGTTCTTC. It is translated as CSVESWVYSDEQFF. The V gene is TRBV29-1, the J gene TRBJ2-1; the D is unclear. V shed 3 bases and J shed 8 bases, with 17 bases lying between them. The V gene's germline CDR1 is SQVTM and CDR2 ANQGSEA. The CDR3 covers 14 residues.